The 9 T cell receptor beta chains presented below share a single source sample, sequenced in a study of sequential checkpoint blockade in melanoma. The sample's treatment: randomized to nivolumab then ipilimumab (arm A) or the reverse (arm B). Produced via immunoSEQ multiplex PCR; TCRdb's table is partial and in-frame only. This table has under 25,000 clones, approximately 72% appearing once. The sample here was CD8+ T cells sorted from blood (inferred from file names), taken from a patient given nivolumab and ipilimumab in sequence. The source of these receptors is a human donor with melanoma.

The gene calls are TRBV7-9 and TRBJ1-2; D gene unclear. Germline assignment: CDR1 SEHNR and CDR2 FQNEAQ (reference sequence). With 1 base removed from V and 5 bases from J, the gap between germline ends came to 5 bases. The CDR3 has 12 amino acids. DNA of the CDR3: TGTGCCAGCAGCTTAGTTCCTTATGGCTACACCTTC. This gives the protein CASSLVPYGYTF.

This clone occurred a few times. This sequence joins TRBV28 and TRBJ2-7; 9 nucleotides align to TRBD1. The CDR3 loop spans 17 amino acids. CDR1 and CDR2 (germline): MDHEN, SYDVKM. V trimming: 7 bases; J trimming: 0 bases; junction bases outside the gene matches: 13. The CDR3, as DNA: TGTGCCAGCACACCACTGGTAGGGACAGGGAGCTCCTACGAGCAGTACTTC. It is translated as CASTPLVGTGSSYEQYF. Full variable domain (remainder filled in from reference TRBV28 and TRBJ2-7): DVKVTQSSRYLVKRTGEKVFLECVQDMDHENMFWYRQDPGLGLRLIYFSYDVKMKEKGDIPEGYSVSREKKERFSLILESASTNQTSMYLCASTPLVGTGSSYEQYFGPGTRLTVT.

CDR3 DNA: TGTGCCAGCAGCTTAGAGGGAGGGAACTATGGCTACACCTTC. It specifies CASSLEGGNYGYTF. The J gene is TRBJ1-2, the V gene TRBV7-9; D ambiguous. V was pared by 1 base and J by 2 bases, with 8 bases between. This CDR3 contains 14 residues. Germline loops: CDR1 SEHNR, CDR2 FQNEAQ (reference sequence).

This chain joins TRBV27 and TRBJ2-6, with D possibly being TRBD2 (5 bases). CDR1 is MNHEY, CDR2 SMNVEV, per germline (reference sequence). The CDR3 length is 15 residues. The V end was cut by 5 bases, the J end by 2 bases, with 10 bases between. In nucleotides, the CDR3 is TGTGCCAGCAGTCCGGTGGGAGCTGGGGCCAACGTCCTGACTTTC. It yields the protein CASSPVGAGANVLTF.

Only a few counts were recorded for this clone. A much bigger clone sits one base away, suggesting this may be a read error. Other DNA sequences of this sample code for an identical CDR3. The chain joins TRBV7-8 to TRBJ2-7, with TRBD1 identical over 7 bases. With V trimmed by 1 base and J by 2 bases, 8 bases remained unmatched. Per germline, CDR1 SGHVS and CDR2 FQNEAQ. The CDR3 is 16 residues long. The CDR3: CASSLDHGQGAYEQYF. In DNA form, the CDR3 reads TGTGCCAGCAGCTTAGATCATGGCCAGGGGGCCTACGAGCAGTACTTC.

The chain couples TRBV6-5 to TRBJ1-5; TRBD1 is a possible D gene (6 bases). This CDR3 comprises 15 residues. V lost 6 bases, J lost 1 base, and 13 bases lay in between. Germline CDR1 is MNHEY and CDR2 is SVGAGI. For the CDR3, the DNA is TGTGCCAGCAGATGGACAGCGGGAAGCAATCAGCCCCAGCATTTT. Its protein is CASRWTAGSNQPQHF.

The V call is TRBV7-2, the J call TRBJ2-7; maybe TRBD2 (6 bases). Trimming left V 2 bases short and J 6 bases short, with 17 bases between. Germline V gene sequence: CDR1 SGHTA, CDR2 FQGNSA. The CDR3 spans 15 residues. The CDR3 sequence is CASSLWPWGSGEQYF. The CDR3 coding sequence is TGTGCCAGCAGCTTATGGCCCTGGGGTAGCGGCGAGCAGTACTTC.

This clone was observed once. V and J are TRBV28 and TRBJ1-2; tentatively, D is TRBD1 (5 bases). V was cut by 7 bases and J by 7 bases, with 22 bases left in between. The germline gives CDR1 MDHEN, CDR2 SYDVKM. This CDR3 comprises 15 residues. The CDR3 here is CASILTGGSLIGYTF. CDR3 coding DNA: TGTGCCAGCATTCTTACGGGGGGGAGCCTCATTGGCTACACCTTC.

This chain's CDR3 is CASSPWGGNQPQHF. The CDR3 DNA reads as TGTGCCAGCAGCCCCTGGGGGGGCAATCAGCCCCAGCATTTT. The V and J genes are TRBV28 and TRBJ1-5; D perhaps matches TRBD1 (5 bases). CDR1 and CDR2 (germline): MDHEN, SYDVKM. The V gene lost 6 bases and the J gene lost 2 bases, with 11 bases spanning the gap. This CDR3 is built from 14 residues.